The 11 T cell receptor beta chains in this list originate from one sample, sequenced in a study of T cells after yellow fever vaccination. Via MiXCR, TCRdb re-called the 5' RACE reads, giving one row per CDR3 protein. The sample includes over 250,000 distinct CDR3 sequences, roughly 5% of them seen just once. This specimen was CD4+ T cells sorted from PBMCs, taken on the day of the yellow fever booster vaccination. The receptor set was obtained from a man aged 18-30 years who received the YFV17D yellow fever vaccine.

The J gene is TRBJ1-1, the V gene TRBV5-1; D remains unclear. Germline V gene data show CDR1 as SGHRS and CDR2 as YFSETQ. Trimming removed 0 bases from V and 5 bases from J, with 14 bases in between. The CDR3 contains 15 residues. The CDR3 loop reads CASSLVGHRETEAFF. As DNA, the CDR3 is TGCGCCAGCAGCTTGGTAGGCCACCGGGAGACTGAAGCTTTCTTT.

The chain employs TRBV25-1 and TRBJ1-6; 8 nucleotides align to TRBD1. This CDR3 is built from 16 residues. CDR1 MGHDK and CDR2 SYGVNS come from the germline V gene. Trimming at V came to 2 bases and at J to 7 bases, leaving 7 bases not matched to a gene. The CDR3 spells CASSERQGIRNSPLHF. The DNA of the CDR3 is TGTGCCAGCAGTGAACGACAGGGGATACGGAATTCACCCCTCCACTTT. The complete variable domain, with remaining parts taken from reference TRBV25-1 and TRBJ1-6, reads EADIYQTPRYLVIGTGKKITLECSQTMGHDKMYWYQQDPGMELHLIHYSYGVNSTEKGDLSSESTVSRIRTEHFPLTLESARPSHTSQYLCASSERQGIRNSPLHFGNGTRLTVT.

This clonotype was observed a handful of times. The chain recombines TRBV19 with TRBJ2-7; the D is unclear. In germline, CDR1 is LNHDA, CDR2 SQIVND (reference sequence). Trimming removed 3 bases at V and 2 bases at J, with 8 bases between. The CDR3 is made up of 13 amino acids. This CDR3 reads CASSMSVPYEQYF. CDR3 in DNA: TGTGCCAGTAGTATGTCAGTTCCCTACGAGCAGTACTTC.

This clonotype occurred many times. V usage is TRBV20-1 and J usage is TRBJ2-4; TRBD1 matches 7 bases. V was clipped by 2 bases and J by 3 bases; unmatched bases: 4. The CDR3 sequence is 14 residues long. Germline lookup yields CDR1 DFQATT and CDR2 SNEGSKA (reference sequence). In nucleotides, the CDR3 is TGCAGTGCTAGATACAGGGGCGACAAAAACATTCAGTACTTC. This sequence encodes CSARYRGDKNIQYF.

The rearrangement uses TRBV5-4 and TRBJ1-2, with TRBD1 matching 8 bases. The CDR3 has 13 amino acids. V dropped 7 bases and J dropped 8; count of bases not matched to a gene: 10. Per the germline V gene, CDR1 is SGHNT and CDR2 is YYREEE (reference sequence). The CDR3 here is CASGEDRANGYTF. For the CDR3, the DNA is TGTGCCAGCGGGGAGGACAGGGCGAACGGCTACACCTTC.

This clonotype came up a few times. This chain joins TRBV6-5 and TRBJ1-2; a weak D match, TRBD1 (6 bases). The CDR3 has 18 amino acids. The V end was cut by 0 bases, the J end by 0 bases, with 17 bases between. In germline, CDR1 is MNHEY, CDR2 SVGAGI. CDR3 protein: CASSYSIYGTGPNYGYTF. The CDR3 nucleotides are TGTGCCAGCAGTTACTCGATATATGGCACAGGGCCTAACTATGGCTACACCTTC.

This clonotype was counted at least ten times. This chain joins TRBV6-5 and TRBJ2-1, with 10 bases fitting TRBD2. V lost 6 bases to trimming and J lost 2 bases; unmatched junction nucleotides: 1. The CDR3 extends over 14 amino acids. CDR1 and CDR2 from the germline V gene are MNHEY and SVGAGI. The DNA of the CDR3 is TGTGCCAGCAGGAGCGGGGGGGCCTACAATGAGCAGTTCTTC. It is translated as CASRSGGAYNEQFF.

This clonotype was counted a few times. CDR3 residues: CASSVRTSGFSRTGELFF. For the CDR3, the DNA is TGCGCCAGCAGTGTCAGGACTAGCGGATTTAGTAGGACCGGGGAGCTGTTTTTT. The chain links TRBV10-1 to TRBJ2-2; TRBD2 aligns across 10 bases. J lost 5 bases, V lost 4 bases, and 13 bases had no gene match. The CDR3 covers 18 residues. CDR1 is WNHNN, CDR2 SYGVQD, per germline (reference sequence).

This clonotype was picked up a small number of times. The chain links TRBV19 to TRBJ1-4; a weak D match, TRBD1 (5 bases). Deletions cut 3 bases from V and 2 bases from J, with 10 bases between. This CDR3 has 15 amino acids. Germline lookup yields CDR1 LNHDA and CDR2 SQIVND (reference sequence). The CDR3 sequence is CASSIYGTTNEKLFF. CDR3 coding DNA: TGTGCCAGTAGTATTTACGGGACGACTAATGAAAAACTGTTTTTT.

Many counts were recorded for this clonotype. The rearrangement uses TRBV3-1 and TRBJ2-7; 10 bases are shared with TRBD2. The CDR3 loop spans 15 amino acids. Per the germline V gene, CDR1 is LGHDT and CDR2 is YNNKEL (reference sequence). Trimming at V came to 4 bases and at J to 5 bases, leaving 8 bases not matched to a gene. CDR3 nucleotides: TGTGCCAGCAGCCTGCATAGCGGGGGGAATGACGAGCAGTACTTC. Amino acid sequence: CASSLHSGGNDEQYF.

The genes are TRBV12-5 and TRBJ1-1, with 8 bases that match TRBD1. V shed 7 bases, J shed 3 bases, and the junction held 7 bases outside the gene matches. Germline V gene lookup returns CDR1 LGHNT and CDR2 FRNRAP. The length of the CDR3 is 14 residues. CDR3: CASAPDRVDTEAFF. The CDR3 DNA reads TGTGCTAGTGCCCCGGACAGGGTGGACACTGAAGCTTTCTTT. Full variable domain (missing parts from reference TRBV12-5 and TRBJ1-1): DARVTQTPRHKVTEMGQEVTMRCQPILGHNTVFWYRQTMMQGLELLAYFRNRAPLDDSGMPKDRFSAEMPDATLATLKIQPSEPRDSAVYFCASAPDRVDTEAFFGQGTRLTVV.